A selection of T cell receptor beta chains follows, all from one sample in a study of T cell repertoires in cytomegalovirus infection. TCRdb redid the calling of the reads with MiXCR, one entry per CDR3 protein. The table has around 490,000 distinct CDR3 sequences, around a quarter seen once; the top ten hold roughly 13%. Sequenced input: PBMCs. These receptors came from a human donor in good health (CMV status not recorded). Some clones in this sample may be carry-over from other donors' samples. The CDR3 runs from the conserved cysteine through the conserved F or W. The D gene is left open where the match is weak. A row's size may be missing; if present it is once, few, many or a size class.

>.|TRBD1|TRBV15|TRBJ1-1
CATSRGLTGVLNTEAFF
TGTGCCACCAGCAGAGGCCTGACAGGGGTACTGAACACTGAAGCTTTCTTT
>few|.|TRBV7-9|TRBJ2-3
CASSYRGGSTDTQYF
TGTGCCAGCAGCTACCGGGGAGGTAGCACAGATACGCAGTATTTT
>.|.|TRBV5-4|TRBJ1-1
CASSSGGGNTEAFF
TGTGCCAGCAGCTCTGGAGGCGGAAACACTGAAGCTTTCTTT
>few|.|TRBV5-1|TRBJ2-2
CASVQANTGELFF
TGCGCCAGCGTCCAGGCGAACACCGGGGAGCTGTTTTTT
>few|.|TRBV6-1|TRBJ1-2
CASSGIGTTEGNGYTF
TGTGCCAGCAGCGGGATAGGAACGACAGAAGGGAATGGCTACACCTTC
>.|.|TRBV19|TRBJ1-2
CASSITLGYGYTF
TGTGCCAGTAGTATCACACTCGGCTATGGCTACACCTTC
>.|TRBD2|TRBV7-8|TRBJ2-7
CAGQGTSGYEQYF
TGTGCCGGACAAGGGACTAGCGGTTACGAGCAGTACTTC
>.|.|TRBV29-1|TRBJ1-1
CSGKNKSWNTEAFF
TGCAGCGGAAAAAATAAATCCTGGAACACTGAAGCTTTCTTT
>few|.|TRBV19|TRBJ1-1
CASTRGNLNTEAFF
TGTGCCAGTACTCGGGGGAATCTGAACACTGAAGCTTTCTTT
>few|.|TRBV24-1|TRBJ2-1
CATSEPDKSSYNEQFF
TGTGCCACCAGTGAGCCCGACAAGAGCTCCTACAATGAGCAGTTCTTC
>few|.|TRBV19|TRBJ2-1
CASSIIWGTSNEQFF
TGTGCCAGTAGTATTATTTGGGGAACCTCCAATGAGCAGTTCTTC
>many|.|TRBV7-8|TRBJ1-5
CASSLEYKGGEGNQPQHF
TGTGCCAGCAGCTTAGAATATAAAGGGGGGGAGGGCAATCAGCCCCAGCATTTT
>.|.|TRBV7-9|TRBJ2-1
CASSRDLYEQFF
TGTGCCAGCAGCCGGGACTTGTATGAGCAGTTCTTC
>.|TRBD2|TRBV5-1|TRBJ2-1
CASSFRAAGSSYNEQFF
TGCGCCAGCAGCTTCAGGGCAGCGGGGAGCTCCTACAATGAGCAGTTCTTC
>.|.|TRBV11-2|TRBJ2-3
CASSPGWRVSDTQYF
TGTGCCAGCAGCCCCGGGTGGAGGGTGTCAGATACGCAGTATTTT
>many|.|TRBV11-3|TRBJ2-1
CASSSDGSSYNEQFF
TGTGCCAGCAGCTCAGATGGGAGCTCCTACAATGAGCAGTTCTTC
>many|.|TRBV7-2|TRBJ2-3
CASSRKLSDTQYF
TGTGCCAGCAGCCGAAAGCTGAGCGATACGCAGTATTTT
>.|.|TRBV11-3|TRBJ2-1
CASSFTQEQFF
TGTGCCAGCAGTTTCACTCAAGAGCAGTTCTTC
>few|.|TRBV28|TRBJ1-5
CASSPSQGIEPQHF
TGTGCCAGCAGTCCGTCACAGGGAATAGAGCCCCAGCATTTT
>few|TRBD1|TRBV7-2|TRBJ2-1
CASSLQSGQGFNEQFF
TGTGCCAGCAGCTTACAGTCGGGACAGGGGTTCAATGAGCAGTTCTTC
>many|.|TRBV6-2/TRBV6-3|TRBJ2-1
CASSSGDPPQGEQFF
TGTGCCAGCAGTTCGGGGGACCCCCCACAGGGTGAGCAGTTCTTC
>once|TRBD1|TRBV6-2/TRBV6-3|TRBJ2-7
CASSYEPGQIYEQYF
TGTGCCAGCAGTTACGAGCCGGGACAGATTTACGAGCAGTACTTC
>.|.|TRBV7-9|TRBJ2-1
CASSLEGQGDYNEQFF
TGTGCCAGCAGCTTGGAGGGGCAGGGCGACTACAATGAGCAGTTCTTC
>.|.|TRBV28|TRBJ2-1
CASSSGGAGNEQFF
TGTGCCAGCAGTTCCGGAGGAGCGGGTAATGAGCAGTTCTTC
>.|.|TRBV5-4|TRBJ1-4
CASSLAADSAGLFF
TGTGCCAGCAGCTTGGCCGCAGACTCCGCGGGACTGTTTTTT
>.|.|TRBV20-1|TRBJ2-6
CSARRAGGANVLTF
TGCAGTGCTAGGAGGGCGGGCGGGGCCAACGTCCTGACTTTC
>once|.|TRBV20-1|TRBJ2-4
CSATSPPDIQYF
TGCAGTGCCACTAGCCCGCCGGACATTCAGTACTTC
>many|.|TRBV7-6|TRBJ2-7
CASSPFRDIEQYF
TGTGCCAGCAGCCCCTTCCGGGACATCGAGCAGTACTTC
>.|.|TRBV7-2|TRBJ2-1
CASSWFTNNEQFF
TGTGCCAGCAGCTGGTTTACTAACAATGAGCAGTTCTTC
>many|TRBD1|TRBV7-2|TRBJ1-3
CASSLQGQGMWGNTIYF
TGTGCCAGCAGCTTACAAGGACAGGGGATGTGGGGAAACACCATATATTTT
>.|TRBD2|TRBV6-2/TRBV6-3|TRBJ2-1
CASSYPALAGGHEQFF
TGTGCCAGCAGTTACCCTGCGCTAGCGGGAGGTCATGAGCAGTTCTTC
>.|.|TRBV27|TRBJ2-3
CASTPRGSDTQYF
TGTGCCAGCACCCCGCGCGGGTCAGATACGCAGTATTTT
>.|.|TRBV20-1|TRBJ2-1
CSARADNEQFF
TGCAGTGCTAGAGCGGACAATGAGCAGTTCTTC
>.|TRBD1|TRBV4-2|TRBJ1-5
CASSQERQGAYQPQHF
TGTGCCAGCAGCCAAGAGAGACAGGGGGCTTATCAGCCCCAGCATTTT
>.|TRBD1|TRBV4-1|TRBJ2-5
CASSQAGQAARAETQYF
TGCGCCAGCAGCCAAGCAGGACAGGCTGCGCGTGCGGAGACCCAGTACTTC
>.|.|TRBV3-1|TRBJ2-2
CASSQPQGGELFF
TGTGCCAGCAGCCAACCTCAGGGGGGGGAGCTGTTTTTT
>.|.|TRBV20-1|TRBJ1-5
CSARDSMKGSNQPQHF
TGCAGTGCTAGAGATTCTATGAAGGGTAGCAATCAGCCCCAGCATTTT
>few|TRBD2|TRBV7-2|TRBJ2-1
CASSLAGNTIYNEQFF
TGTGCCAGCAGTTTAGCGGGAAATACAATCTACAATGAGCAGTTCTTC
>many|.|TRBV7-2|TRBJ1-2
CASSKLTGVYYGYTF
TGTGCCAGCAGCAAACTTACGGGGGTATATTATGGCTACACCTTC
>.|TRBD2|TRBV4-1|TRBJ2-2
CASSQEVAGGSTGELFF
TGCGCCAGCAGCCAAGAAGTGGCGGGAGGATCCACCGGGGAGCTGTTTTTT